This T cell receptor (beta chain) stems from a study of Graves' ophthalmopathy and Graves' hyperthyroidism. General study points: Most thyroid clonotypes expanded beyond 0.001 frequency were also found in blood. Ophthalmopathy progression predictions by the model showed about 79% specificity and about 71% sensitivity. Ophthalmopathy was separated from stable hyperthyroidism by a 13-signature model with about 86% sensitivity and just under 84% specificity.

The germline V and J ends were trimmed by 4 bases and 4 bases, with 18 bases remaining between them. The CDR3 runs to 15 residues. Germline V gives CDR1 SGHRS, CDR2 YFSETQ. This clonotype was detected many times. Its cognate antigen is unknown. RNA transcripts provided the template for amplifying TCR beta CDR3 regions. RT-PCR in the first round used HTBI primers; a second-round multiplex PCR followed. TCRdb independently ran MiXCR on the multiplex PCR reads; one entry per CDR3 protein. The data hold 400,000 or so distinct CDR3 sequences, with about a sixth observed a single time. This chain links TRBV5-1 with TRBJ2-7; perhaps D is TRBD1 or TRBD2 (6 bases each). This receptor was identified in an adult woman with stable Graves' hyperthyroidism. Material: peripheral blood. CDR3 DNA: TGCGCCAGCAGCCCTGGGGGCGGGACGCTATACGAGCAGTACTTC. Its protein product is CASSPGGGTLYEQYF.